The clone carrying this T cell receptor beta chain was detected a few times. Its specificity is not known. Extracted RNA was reverse transcribed, and the resulting cDNA served as sequencing template. Assay used: immunoSEQ multiplex PCR; TCRdb lists only in-frame clones, some missing. Altogether 34,000 or so clones are present, roughly 53% being singletons, with the ten largest covering 40%. Germline loops: CDR1 SEHNR, CDR2 FQNEAQ (reference sequence). The CDR3 has 12 residues. Trimming shortened V by 5 bases and J by 6 bases, and 9 bases separated the two germline ends. The data were obtained in a study of CD8+ T cells in alopecia areata. As part of sample collection, lesional scalp punch biopsies and peripheral blood were taken from alopecia areata patients. The study, taken as a whole, reports: Patients displayed less clarity in TCR sharing than mice, a finding possibly related to HLA. Scalp samples also contribute reads from the resident alphabeta T cells found in normal skin. Clonality was higher in lesional than normal scalp, especially in alopecia totalis/universalis.

The receptor was isolated from a human donor with alopecia areata. The chain has TRBV7-9 and TRBJ2-3; D not resolved. The specimen was NKG2D-high CD8+ T cells sorted from blood. CDR3 loop: CASSPAADTQYF. The DNA of the CDR3 is TGTGCCAGCAGCCCTGCGGCGGATACGCAGTATTTT.